What follows are 9 T cell receptor beta chains derived from one specimen sequenced in a study of cytomegalovirus exposure and HLA in healthy donors (dated by TCRdb to 2015 to 2018). The library was produced with the immunoSEQ multiplex PCR assay. For the multiplex PCR, a mixture combining 60 forward primers for TCR Vbeta segments and 13 reverse primers for TCR Jbeta segments was used. The source is immuneACCESS, and TCRdb retained only in-frame sequences with V and J called. Part of the clones is not carried over; for the studies checked, unresolved V genes explain less than half of this, and the remainder is unexplained. The sample table shows approximately 70,000 clones, and approximately 81% are seen once. Around 3% of the sample lies in the top ten. Sequencing used PBMCs. These receptors all come from a woman younger than 45 in good health and CMV-seronegative.

This clone has a single count. The rearrangement uses TRBV29-1 and TRBJ2-2; no definite D call. The CDR3 is made up of 12 amino acids. V lost 2 bases and J lost 4, with 5 bases in between. Germline-derived CDR1 and CDR2 are SQVTM and ANQGSEA. CDR3 amino acids: CSVEPPTGELFF. The CDR3 region has the DNA TGCAGCGTTGAACCTCCCACCGGGGAGCTGTTTTTT.

V usage is TRBV6-5 and J usage is TRBJ2-1; 7 bases agree with TRBD2. Germline lookup yields CDR1 MNHEY and CDR2 SVGAGI. V was pared by 6 bases and J by 4 bases, with 6 bases of the junction left unmatched. This CDR3 has 14 amino acids. CDR3 DNA: TGTGCCAGCAGAGAGGCGGGGGATTACAATGAGCAGTTCTTC. Protein sequence: CASREAGDYNEQFF.

V and J are TRBV10-3 and TRBJ1-1; D is unresolved. Trimming left V 5 bases short and J 0 bases short, with 16 bases between. This CDR3 contains 16 residues. Germline V gene lookup returns CDR1 ENHRY and CDR2 SYGVKD. This CDR3 is CAISHVRGLLNTEAFF. Written as DNA, the CDR3 is TGTGCCATCAGTCACGTAAGAGGGTTATTGAACACTGAAGCTTTCTTT.

About this clone: A read error may produce the germline difference seen at one junction end. The chain is built from TRBV19 and TRBJ1-3, with TRBD1 matching 7 bases. The CDR3 extends over 20 amino acids. Germline V gene lookup returns CDR1 LNHDA and CDR2 SQIVND (reference sequence). CDR3 loop: CTSTDDRAPVSRISGNTIYF. Here the CDR3 DNA reads TGTACCAGTACCGATGACAGGGCTCCCGTAAGCCGCATCTCTGGAAACACCATATATTTT.

The V call is TRBV11-2, the J call TRBJ2-5; D unresolved. Germline V gives CDR1 SGHAT, CDR2 FQNNGV. Trimming left V 2 bases short and J 2 bases short, with 9 bases between. The CDR3 runs 14 residues. Here the CDR3 DNA reads TGTGCCAGCAGCTTACCACTCGGGCAAGAGACCCAGTACTTC. It yields the protein CASSLPLGQETQYF.

V usage is TRBV5-1 and J usage is TRBJ1-4; tentatively, D is TRBD1 (5 bases). CDR1 SGHRS and CDR2 YFSETQ come from the germline V gene. The CDR3 is 15 amino acids. Trimming left V 0 bases short and J 5 bases short, with 11 bases between. CDR3 in amino acids: CASSLGRRGNEKLFF. Written as DNA, the CDR3 is TGCGCCAGCAGCTTGGGGCGGAGGGGCAATGAAAAACTGTTTTTT.

The CDR3 region is CASSEEGNQPQHF. The CDR3 bases are TGTGCCAGCAGTGAAGAGGGGAATCAGCCCCAGCATTTT. This chain connects TRBV6-1 to TRBJ1-5; a possible D gene is TRBD1 (5 bases). V was trimmed by 1 base and J by 4 bases, leaving 5 bases between them. Germline CDR1 is MNHNS and CDR2 is SASEGT. The CDR3 consists of 13 residues.

The chain carries TRBV19 and TRBJ1-2; TRBD1 matches at 9 bases. J lost 4 bases, V lost 5 bases, and 8 bases had no gene match. The CDR3 length is 15 residues. CDR1 is LNHDA and CDR2 is SQIVND in the germline V gene (reference sequence). The CDR3 loop reads CASSASGTGTYGYTF. CDR3 in DNA: TGTGCCAGTAGTGCCTCCGGGACAGGGACCTATGGCTACACCTTC.

This clone was observed a few times. The V gene is TRBV10-3, the J gene TRBJ2-7; D is undetermined. The CDR3 spans 12 residues. Trimming pared 1 base from V and 7 bases from J, leaving 8 bases between. Germline CDR1 and CDR2: ENHRY and SYGVKD. In nucleotides, the CDR3 is TGTGCCATCAGTGAGTTCACGGTTGAGCAGTACTTC. This gives the protein CAISEFTVEQYF.